This T cell receptor (beta chain) was captured in a study of spatial heterogeneity in lung cancer. Whole-study results and caveats: Tracking of tumor mutation counts was seen in expanded intratumoral alpha and beta TCR counts.

The CDR3 is 11 residues long. V was pared by 6 bases and J by 10 bases, with 10 bases between. Points on this clonotype: Its antigen remains unidentified. Within a library made for alpha chains, this beta chain is off target, and its count is uninformative.

MiXCR was run by TCRdb on the 5' RACE reads, yielding one entry per CDR3 protein. The profile covers 9,000 to 10,000 distinct CDR3 sequences, with roughly an eighth appearing a single time and approximately 15% taken by the ten largest. The time point is: sample taken at primary tumor resection. Donation came from around 72 patients with untreated early-stage non-small cell lung cancer. TCRs were sequenced from unsorted whole RNA of tumor, nontumor lung or PBMC. The receptor was isolated from a male donor with early-stage non-small cell lung cancer. The genes are TRBV12-3 or TRBV12-4 and TRBJ2-1; D remains ambiguous. This sample comprised lung tumor tissue, obtained at surgery. The CDR3 region is CASSLFGEQFF. The CDR3 region has the DNA TGTGCCAGCAGCTTGTTTGGGGAGCAGTTCTTC.